This TCR beta chain was found in a study of PD-L1 blockade in urothelial cancer. Turning to the study itself: Male sex and bladder-origin urothelial cancer were recorded for about 85% of the roughly 29 patients.

The V and J ends lost 0 bases and 2 bases respectively, with 16 bases between them. Looked up from germline, CDR1 is WNHNN and CDR2 is SYGVQD (reference sequence). The CDR3 is 18 amino acids. This table comes from immunoSEQ multiplex PCR, and its TCRdb copy is limited to in-frame clones, with some not included. The sample has some 120,000 clones, about 89% seen once. The time point denotes: peripheral blood 6 weeks after treatment start. The source of this sequence is a man aged 55 to 70 with urothelial cancer. The source was PBMCs, collected around atezolizumab (anti-PD-L1) treatment. The chain combines TRBV10-1 with TRBJ2-2, with D possibly being TRBD2 (6 bases). The CDR3 sequence is CASSESIAGTPNTGELFF. The CDR3 DNA is TGCGCCAGCAGTGAGTCGATAGCAGGGACTCCTAACACCGGGGAGCTGTTTTTT.